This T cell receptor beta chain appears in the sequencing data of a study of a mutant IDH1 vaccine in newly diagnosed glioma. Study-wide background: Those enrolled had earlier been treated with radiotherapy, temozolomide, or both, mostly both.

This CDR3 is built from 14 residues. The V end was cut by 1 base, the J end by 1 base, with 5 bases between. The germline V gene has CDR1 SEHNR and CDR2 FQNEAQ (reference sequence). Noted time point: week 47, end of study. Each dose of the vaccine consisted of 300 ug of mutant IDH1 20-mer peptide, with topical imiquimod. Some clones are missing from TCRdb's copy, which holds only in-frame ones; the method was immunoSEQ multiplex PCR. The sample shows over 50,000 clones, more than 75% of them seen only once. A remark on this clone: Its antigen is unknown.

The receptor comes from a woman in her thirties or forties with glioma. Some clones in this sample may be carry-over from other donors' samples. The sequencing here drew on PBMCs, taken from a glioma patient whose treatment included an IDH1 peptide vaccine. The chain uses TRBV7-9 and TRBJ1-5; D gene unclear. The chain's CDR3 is CASSLVASNQPQHF. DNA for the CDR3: TGTGCCAGCAGCTTAGTGGCCAGCAATCAGCCCCAGCATTTT.